This T cell receptor beta chain is from a study of T cell responses to AZD1222 COVID-19 vaccine. The CDR3 totals 15 residues. Trimming cost V 0 bases and J 3 bases, with 12 bases left between them. CDR1 is LGHNA and CDR2 is YSLEER in the germline V gene. Produced via immunoSEQ multiplex PCR; TCRdb's table is partial and in-frame only. Seen here are tens of thousands of clones, 70% to 90% observed once, and the top ten hold approximately 13%. On this clone: The antigen remains unidentified.

Points from the study as a whole: Possibly, clonal diversity was underestimated; donors were largely white British and included more females. Of spike-specific TCRs, nearly half reportedly target regions left unmutated in variants. Seropositivity was recorded at baseline in only five to seven AZD1222 recipients.

This receptor was taken from an adult in good health. Here the sequenced sample was peripheral blood, taken on day 0 of AZD1222 vaccination. The genes are TRBV4-3 and TRBJ2-7, with unresolved D. The CDR3 DNA is TGCGCCAGCAGCCAAGATGGTTTCGCTAGCTACGAGCAGTACTTC. Amino acid sequence: CASSQDGFASYEQYF.